This passage covers 16 T cell receptor beta chains from one sample sequenced in a study of shared clonotypes between healthy human individuals (TCRdb year 2020). CD8 naive samples were obtained by positive selection for CCR7 among CD45RO-negative cells, yielding a CD45RA+CCR7+ population from which TemRA cells were excluded. The method behind the library was the immunoSEQ multiplex PCR assay. TCRdb took this table from immuneACCESS and kept in-frame rearrangements with V and J called. Such tables lack part of the clones; where checked against another copy, unresolved V genes explain under half of the gap, and the rest is unexplained. The sample contains under 2,000,000 clones, roughly 95% of them found a single time. In total, the top ten clones hold under 1.5% of the sample. The sample comprised naive CD8+ T cells sorted from blood. The cell subset or site tag for this specimen amounts to: CD45RA+CCR7+. The receptors were gathered from a young man in good health.

V gene TRBV27 combines with J gene TRBJ1-2; the D gene is possibly TRBD1 (6 bases). Trimming removed 3 bases from V and 2 bases from J, with 16 bases in between. The CDR3 extends over 16 amino acids. CDR1 is MNHEY and CDR2 is SMNVEV in the germline V gene (reference sequence). CDR3 loop: CASSLDSRSTNYGYTF. The CDR3 region has the DNA TGTGCCAGCAGTTTGGACAGTCGTTCTACCAACTATGGCTACACCTTC.

The chain links TRBV11-2 to TRBJ2-7, with a tentative D call TRBD2 (6 bases). V was trimmed by 3 bases and J by 7 bases, leaving 13 bases between them. The CDR3 is made up of 13 amino acids. Per the germline V gene, CDR1 is SGHAT and CDR2 is FQNNGV. CDR3 nucleotides: TGTGCCAGCAGCTTGGACTACCTTGGAGAGCAGTACTTC. Encoded protein: CASSLDYLGEQYF.

This chain joins TRBV6-5 and TRBJ2-4; no clear D. This CDR3 has 12 amino acids. Deletions cut 0 bases from V and 8 bases from J, with 5 bases between. Germline-derived CDR1 and CDR2 are MNHEY and SVGAGI. The CDR3 DNA reads as TGTGCCAGCAGTTACTCCCTCGACATTCAGTACTTC. Translation: CASSYSLDIQYF.

The rearrangement uses TRBV13 and TRBJ1-3; 7 bases fit TRBD1. The CDR3 spans 12 residues. J was trimmed by 8 bases and V by 6 bases; bases with no gene match: 4. Germline CDR1 is PRHDT and CDR2 is FYEKMQ (reference sequence). Here the CDR3 reads CASRDTGDTIYF. CDR3 DNA: TGTGCCAGCAGAGATACAGGGGACACCATATATTTT.

On this clone: The sample holds other DNA sequences that translate to the same CDR3. The J gene is TRBJ2-7, the V gene TRBV5-1; D is perhaps TRBD1 (6 bases). This CDR3 has 13 residues. V lost 2 bases, J lost 4 bases, and 10 bases lay in between. Germline V gene data show CDR1 as SGHRS and CDR2 as YFSETQ. The CDR3 bases are TGCGCCAGCAGCTTAGGGGGAAGGTACGAGCAGTACTTC. This encodes CASSLGGRYEQYF.

This chain joins TRBV28 and TRBJ2-1; D may be TRBD1 (6 bases). Germline V gene sequence: CDR1 MDHEN, CDR2 SYDVKM. The CDR3 runs 14 residues. The V end lost 6 bases, the J end lost 0 bases, and 9 bases lay between the germline ends. The CDR3 loop reads CASSQDSSYNEQFF. CDR3 bases: TGTGCCAGCAGCCAGGACAGCTCCTACAATGAGCAGTTCTTC. The entire variable domain, with the rest obtained from reference TRBV28 and TRBJ2-1, is as follows: DVKVTQSSRYLVKRTGEKVFLECVQDMDHENMFWYRQDPGLGLRLIYFSYDVKMKEKGDIPEGYSVSREKKERFSLILESASTNQTSMYLCASSQDSSYNEQFFGPGTRLTVL.

The rearrangement links TRBV5-1 to TRBJ2-5; 7 bases fit TRBD2. The trim removed 0 bases at V and 5 bases at J, leaving 10 bases unmatched. The CDR3 sequence is 16 residues long. Germline V lookup: CDR1 SGHRS, CDR2 YFSETQ. CDR3 sequence: CASSLGSAGMAETQYF. The CDR3 DNA follows: TGCGCCAGCAGCTTGGGCTCAGCGGGGATGGCGGAGACCCAGTACTTC.

The genes are TRBV4-2 and TRBJ2-2, with a tentative D call TRBD2 (5 bases). Trimming pared 5 bases from V and 4 bases from J, leaving 8 bases between. From germline, CDR1 is LGHNA and CDR2 YNFKEQ. This CDR3 comprises 13 residues. CDR3 nucleotide sequence: TGTGCCAGCAGCGAACTAGGCACCGGGGAGCTGTTTTTT. It translates to CASSELGTGELFF.

Of note for this clone: Mismatch with germline at one junction end may stem from a read error. Different DNA sequences within this sample yield the same CDR3. The chain couples TRBV28 to TRBJ1-1; D remains ambiguous. Germline V gives CDR1 MDHEN, CDR2 SYDVKM. The CDR3 is made up of 12 amino acids. The CDR3 DNA sequence: TGTGCCAGTAGTTTATGGGAGACTGAAGCTTTCTTT. Amino acid sequence: CASSLWETEAFF.

This chain connects TRBV4-1 to TRBJ2-7; a possible D gene is TRBD1 (9 bases). Trimming removed 4 bases at V and 4 bases at J, with 23 bases between. This CDR3 has 17 residues. CDR1 MGHRA and CDR2 YSYEKL come from the germline V gene. CDR3 loop: CASSRKTGGDRAYEQYF. CDR3 sequence (DNA): TGCGCCAGCAGCCGAAAGACCGGGGGGGACAGGGCATACGAGCAGTACTTC.

The CDR3 is CASSQTSGPNTGELFF. DNA for the CDR3: TGTGCCAGCAGCCAAACTAGCGGCCCGAACACCGGGGAGCTGTTTTTT. This chain connects TRBV9 to TRBJ2-2; 8 nucleotides match TRBD2. J was trimmed by 0 bases and V by 4 bases; bases with no gene match: 5. This CDR3 is built from 16 residues. Germline CDR1 and CDR2: SGDLS and YYNGEE.

The chain combines TRBV4-1 with TRBJ2-5; 7 nucleotides line up with TRBD1. Germline V gene data show CDR1 as MGHRA and CDR2 as YSYEKL. With 5 bases clipped from V and 3 bases from J, the junction kept 3 bases outside the gene matches. This CDR3 comprises 13 residues. CDR3 sequence (DNA): TGCGCCAGCAGCAGACAGGGTGAAGAGACCCAGTACTTC. It encodes CASSRQGEETQYF.

The chain links TRBV9 to TRBJ2-1, with TRBD2 matching 11 bases. Per germline, CDR1 SGDLS and CDR2 YYNGEE. V shed 1 base and J 8 bases; nucleotides not matched to a gene: 8. This CDR3 comprises 16 residues. The CDR3 DNA reads TGTGCCAGCAGCGTACCAATAGCGGGAGGGCCCCATGAGCAGTTCTTC. Residues: CASSVPIAGGPHEQFF.

The CDR3 is CASSEDPTNTGELFF. CDR3 sequence (DNA): TGTGCCAGCAGTGAAGACCCCACGAACACCGGGGAGCTGTTTTTT. The chain has TRBV6-1 and TRBJ2-2; D is unclear. The CDR3 totals 15 residues. The V gene lost 1 base and the J gene lost 0 bases, with 6 bases spanning the gap. Germline CDR1 is MNHNS and CDR2 is SASEGT.

This clone has only one observation. A junction end diverges from the germline sequence, so it may reflect a read error. Other DNA variants within this sample encode the same CDR3. The chain uses TRBV2 and TRBJ2-7; D uncertain. CDR1 is SNHLY, CDR2 FYNNEI, per germline. This CDR3 has 15 residues. CDR3 DNA sequence: TGTGCCAGCAGCGAAGGTGCAGGTAGCTCCTACGAGCAGTACTTC. It is translated as CASSEGAGSSYEQYF.

The chain combines TRBV11-2 with TRBJ2-2; D remains ambiguous. From germline, CDR1 is SGHAT and CDR2 FQNNGV. This CDR3 is built from 15 residues. Trimming left V 3 bases short and J 1 base short, with 9 bases between. The CDR3 sequence: CASSFFSRNTGELFF. CDR3 nucleotides: TGTGCCAGCAGCTTTTTTAGTCGGAACACCGGGGAGCTGTTTTTT.